This TCR beta chain was captured in a study of blood T cell repertoires in COVID-19. Study details: The United States, Italy and Spain supplied acute and convalescent COVID-19 samples.

The germline gives CDR1 LGHNT, CDR2 FRNRAP. CDR3 length: 17 amino acids. The V segment lost 2 bases and the J segment 8 bases; nucleotides outside the gene matches: 10. In the authors' workflow: Using reference gene primer amplification, nucleated cell counts were estimated. Generated by immunoSEQ multiplex PCR, the TCRdb table keeps only in-frame clones and is missing some. That table is the source of V, J and clone size, and D and trimming were worked out from the DNA. The data hold some 320,000 clones, with 90% observed a single time. Study members were between about 18 and 95 years old and lived in 20 to 30 US regions.

This sequence was found in a man aged 55-75 years who had recovered from COVID-19. The material sequenced was PBMCs or T cells enriched from blood (not recorded which). V and J are TRBV12-5 and TRBJ2-1; 12 nucleotides agree with TRBD2. CDR3 DNA: TGTGCTAGTGGTTTGACTCTAGCGGGAGGGCCGAAAGATGAGCAGTTCTTC. It translates to CASGLTLAGGPKDEQFF.